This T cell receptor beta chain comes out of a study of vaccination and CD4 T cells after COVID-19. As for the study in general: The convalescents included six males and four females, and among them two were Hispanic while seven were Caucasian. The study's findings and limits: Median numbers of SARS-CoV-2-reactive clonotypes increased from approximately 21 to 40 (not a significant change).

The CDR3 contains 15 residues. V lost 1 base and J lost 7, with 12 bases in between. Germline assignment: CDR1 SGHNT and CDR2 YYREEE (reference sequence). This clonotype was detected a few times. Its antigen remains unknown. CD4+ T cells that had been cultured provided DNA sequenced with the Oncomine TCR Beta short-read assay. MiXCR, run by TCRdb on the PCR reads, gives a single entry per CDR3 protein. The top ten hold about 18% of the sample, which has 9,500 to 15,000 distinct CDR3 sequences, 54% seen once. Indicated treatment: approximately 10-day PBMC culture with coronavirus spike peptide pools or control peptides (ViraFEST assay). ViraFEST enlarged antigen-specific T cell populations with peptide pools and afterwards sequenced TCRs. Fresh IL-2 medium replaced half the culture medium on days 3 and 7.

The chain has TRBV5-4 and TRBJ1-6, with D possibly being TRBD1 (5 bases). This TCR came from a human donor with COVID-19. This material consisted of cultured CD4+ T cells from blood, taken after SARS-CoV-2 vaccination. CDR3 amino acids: CASSLLGRGNSPLHF. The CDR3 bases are TGTGCCAGCAGCTTGCTGGGTAGGGGCAATTCACCCCTCCACTTT.